Below, 14 T cell receptor beta chains from the same sample are listed, as sequenced in a study of human T cells and chemical hapten exposure. Via MiXCR, TCRdb re-called the RACE reads, giving one row per CDR3 protein. Here the sample spans 99,000 or so distinct CDR3 sequences, nearly 35% being singletons. Time point in this sample: patch test 3, about 24 weeks after DPC sensitization. Described treatment: therapeutic diphenylcyclopropenone sensitization with weekly scalp DPC. The material sequenced was whole blood, taken in connection with sensitization to the hapten diphenylcyclopropenone (DPC). The receptors shown here come from a man in his forties or fifties with alopecia areata. Some clones in this sample may be carry-over from other donors' samples.

The V call is TRBV2, the J call TRBJ1-5; D is unclear. V lost 6 bases and J lost 4, with 7 bases in between. The length of the CDR3 is 12 residues. Germline V CDR1 and CDR2: SNHLY, FYNNEI. The CDR3 DNA reads as TGTGCCAGCAGCGATACAAATCAGCCCCAGCATTTT. Translation: CASSDTNQPQHF.

V and J are TRBV18 and TRBJ2-1; 7 nucleotides match TRBD2. V lost 6 bases and J lost 0; bases outside the gene matches: 5. Germline V gives CDR1 KGHSH, CDR2 LQKENI. The CDR3 spans 15 residues. In DNA form, the CDR3 reads TGTGCCAGCTCCCTGAAGCGGGGCTCCTACAATGAGCAGTTCTTC. Amino acids: CASSLKRGSYNEQFF. Full variable domain (missing parts from reference TRBV18 and TRBJ2-1): NAGVMQNPRHLVRRRGQEARLRCSPMKGHSHVYWYRQLPEEGLKFMVYLQKENIIDESGMPKERFSAEFPKEGPSILRIQQVVRGDSAAYFCASSLKRGSYNEQFFGPGTRLTVL.

V and J are TRBV20-1 and TRBJ2-2; 13 bases are a match to TRBD2. There are 15 residues in the CDR3. CDR1 is DFQATT, CDR2 SNEGSKA, per germline (reference sequence). V lost 1 base to trimming and J lost 7 bases; unmatched junction nucleotides: 3. CDR3 in DNA: TGCAGTGCTAGAGCCGGGACTAGCGGGATCGGGGAGCTGTTTTTT. It codes for CSARAGTSGIGELFF.

The chain carries TRBV18 and TRBJ1-1, with 7 bases matching TRBD1. V trimming: 4 bases; J trimming: 3 bases; junction bases outside the gene matches: 5. CDR1 is KGHSH, CDR2 LQKENI, per germline. This CDR3 is 14 amino acids long. The CDR3 region has the DNA TGTGCCAGCTCACTAGCAGGGGGGGACACTGAAGCTTTCTTT. It codes for CASSLAGGDTEAFF.

This clonotype has only a few counts. The V and J genes are TRBV4-3 and TRBJ2-7; 13 positions match TRBD2. The germline V gene encodes CDR1 LGHNA and CDR2 YSLEER. J lost 6 bases, V lost 2 bases, and 7 bases had no gene match. The CDR3 covers 16 residues. The CDR3 DNA follows: TGCGCCAGCAGCCAACTTAGGACTAGCGGGAGCCCCGAGCAGTACTTC. It specifies CASSQLRTSGSPEQYF.

This chain joins TRBV11-2 and TRBJ2-3, with D possibly matching TRBD1 (5 bases). This CDR3 has 16 amino acids. Germline-derived CDR1 and CDR2 are SGHAT and FQNNGV. V lost 1 base and J 6 bases, leaving 17 bases between the germline ends. In DNA, the CDR3 is TGTGCCAGCAGCTTAGCGGCAGGGATAGTTTCGGATACGCAGTATTTT. Translated: CASSLAAGIVSDTQYF.

The chain joins TRBV28 to TRBJ1-5; D is unresolved. Germline CDR1 reads MDHEN; CDR2 reads SYDVKM. CDR3 length: 17 amino acids. Trimming took off 3 bases at V and 0 bases at J, with 15 bases between the two ends. CDR3 DNA: TGTGCCAGCAGTTTCAAGGGAACGGGCTATAGCAATCAGCCCCAGCATTTT. It encodes CASSFKGTGYSNQPQHF.

The V call is TRBV7-6, the J call TRBJ2-3, with D tentatively TRBD2 (5 bases). This CDR3 contains 16 residues. The germline gives CDR1 SGHVS, CDR2 FNYEAQ. The V end lost 4 bases, the J end lost 2 bases, and 16 bases lay between the germline ends. The CDR3 region is CASSSPAGHLTDTQYF. CDR3 sequence (DNA): TGTGCCAGCAGCTCACCGGCGGGCCACCTCACAGATACGCAGTATTTT. The entire variable domain, with the rest obtained from reference TRBV7-6 and TRBJ2-3, is as follows: GAGVSQSPRYKVTKRGQDVALRCDPISGHVSLYWYRQALGQGPEFLTYFNYEAQQDKSGLPNDRFSAERPEGSISTLTIQRTEQRDSAMYRCASSSPAGHLTDTQYFGPGTRLTVL.

This clonotype was seen only a few times. The chain joins TRBV9 to TRBJ2-3; D may be TRBD1 or TRBD2 (5 bases each). CDR3 length: 15 residues. V gave up 1 base and J gave up 4 bases, with 13 bases separating them. Germline-derived CDR1 and CDR2 are SGDLS and YYNGEE. Written as DNA, the CDR3 is TGTGCCAGCAGCGTACGGGACGGCCTCGCAGATACGCAGTATTTT. Translated, it gives CASSVRDGLADTQYF.

The chain joins TRBV6-5 to TRBJ2-7; perhaps TRBD2 as D (6 bases). Germline CDR1 MNHEY, CDR2 SVGAGI. With 2 bases removed from V and 7 bases from J, the gap between germline ends came to 18 bases. The CDR3 is 15 residues long. The CDR3 nucleotides read TGTGCCAGCAGTTACAATGGCGGGAAGAGGGGTGAGCAGTACTTC. This codes for CASSYNGGKRGEQYF.

The V and J genes are TRBV12-5 and TRBJ2-7; no firm D call. The CDR3 runs to 13 residues. CDR1 is LGHNT, CDR2 FRNRAP, per germline. Trimming took 5 bases from V and 4 from J, leaving 12 bases between them. The CDR3 here is CASGRADQYEQYV. The CDR3 DNA reads as TGTGCTAGTGGTAGGGCAGATCAATACGAGCAGTACGTC.

The rearrangement uses TRBV6-5 and TRBJ2-1, with D perhaps TRBD1 (8 bases). CDR1 is MNHEY and CDR2 is SVGAGI in the germline V gene. V lost 0 bases and J 1 base, leaving 13 bases between the germline ends. The CDR3 has 17 amino acids. DNA for the CDR3: TGTGCCAGCAGTTACTCGACAGGGGAGGGGTCCTACAATGAGCAGTTCTTC. As protein: CASSYSTGEGSYNEQFF.

This clonotype was seen a handful of times. The chain carries TRBV6-1 and TRBJ2-7; D is undetermined. CDR3 size: 13 residues. The germline V gene has CDR1 MNHNS and CDR2 SASEGT. V was clipped by 3 bases and J by 0 bases, with 6 bases between them. This CDR3 reads CASSEADSYEQYV. CDR3 bases: TGTGCCAGCAGTGAGGCAGACTCCTACGAGCAGTACGTC.

In its sample, this clonotype was seen a few times. The gene calls are TRBV7-2 and TRBJ1-4, with no clear D. The germline V gene has CDR1 SGHTA and CDR2 FQGNSA. This CDR3 has 15 residues. Trimming removed 6 bases from V and 11 bases from J, with 22 bases in between. CDR3 nucleotides: TGTGCCAGCAGTCTTGGCCCGGCCTCCATAGGGAAACTGTTTTTT. It encodes CASSLGPASIGKLFF.